The rows below give T cell receptor beta chains drawn from one sample of a study of T cell clonotyping in hematopoietic cell transplantation. TCRdb's table, derived via immunoSEQ multiplex PCR, lists solely in-frame clones and lacks some. Of approximately 12,000 clones listed, under 50% are singletons. Source material: peripheral blood mononuclear cells. These receptors originate from a man over 45 in good health. Some clones in this sample may be carry-over from other donors' samples. CDR3s include the opening cysteine and the closing phenylalanine or tryptophan. A D gene is named only where the DNA matches it firmly. The size entry is marked missing in some rows and otherwise reads once, few, many or a size class.

d_call	j_call	clone_size	v_call	cdr3_aa	cdr3_nt
NA	TRBJ2-7	NA	TRBV9	CASSVYPGSEQYF	TGTGCCAGCAGCGTATACCCAGGCTCCGAGCAGTACTTC
NA	TRBJ1-1	NA	TRBV4-2	CASSQVDTEAFF	TGTGCCAGCAGCCAAGTTGACACTGAAGCTTTCTTT
NA	TRBJ1-1	NA	TRBV30	CALAGTTGEAFF	TGTGCCTTAGCCGGGACAACGGGTGAAGCTTTCTTT
NA	TRBJ1-5	NA	TRBV7-2	CASSGDGGNQPQHF	TGTGCCAGCAGCGGGGACGGTGGCAATCAGCCCCAGCATTTT
NA	TRBJ2-4	few	TRBV6-1	CASSEGDGANIQYF	TGTGCCAGCAGTGAGGGGGACGGAGCAAACATTCAGTACTTC
NA	TRBJ2-4	NA	TRBV30	CAWSFRGGKNIQYF	TGTGCCTGGAGTTTCAGGGGCGGAAAAAACATTCAGTACTTC
TRBD2	TRBJ2-2	NA	TRBV2	CASSPSGGTGELFF	TGTGCCAGCAGCCCTAGCGGGGGAACCGGGGAGCTGTTTTTT
TRBD1	TRBJ2-5	few	TRBV9	CASSKGPGGQGAGRETQYF	TGTGCCAGCAGCAAAGGGCCCGGCGGACAGGGGGCCGGCCGGGAGACCCAGTACTTC
NA	TRBJ2-5	NA	TRBV5-1	CASSFQKETQYF	TGCGCCAGCAGCTTCCAGAAAGAGACCCAGTACTTC
NA	TRBJ2-7	few	TRBV7-6	CASSLASGRDYEQYF	TGTGCCAGCAGCTTAGCGAGCGGCCGTGACTACGAGCAGTACTTC
NA	TRBJ1-2	few	TRBV7-2	CASSLSGSGGYTF	TGTGCCAGCAGCTTATCGGGGAGCGGTGGCTACACCTTC
NA	TRBJ1-2	few	TRBV2	CASSEARGTGYTF	TGTGCCAGCAGTGAAGCGCGAGGTACAGGCTACACCTTC
TRBD1	TRBJ1-2	NA	TRBV4-3	CASSQNRGGGYTF	TGCGCCAGCAGCCAAAACAGGGGAGGAGGCTACACCTTC
NA	TRBJ2-6	NA	TRBV25-1	CASSGRAGANVLTF	TGTGCCAGCAGTGGCAGGGCTGGGGCCAACGTCCTGACTTTC
NA	TRBJ2-7	NA	TRBV6-1	CASSARDSISYEQYF	TGTGCCAGCAGTGCCCGGGACTCAATCTCCTACGAGCAGTACTTC
NA	TRBJ2-7	few	TRBV27	CASSSGLDEYF	TGTGCCAGCAGTTCCGGGCTCGACGAGTACTTC
TRBD1	TRBJ2-7	NA	TRBV30	CAWMYGTGLHEQYF	TGTGCCTGGATGTACGGGACAGGTCTTCATGAGCAGTACTTC
NA	TRBJ1-3	few	TRBV11-2	CASSLARLSGNTVYF	TGTGCCAGCAGCTTAGCACGGCTCTCTGGAAACACCGTATATTTT
TRBD2	TRBJ2-1	NA	TRBV5-4	CASSLGAGPAGEQFF	TGTGCCAGCAGCTTAGGAGCGGGACCCGCCGGTGAGCAGTTCTTC
NA	TRBJ2-7	few	TRBV29-1	CSVEAGAGQYF	TGCAGCGTTGAAGCGGGAGCAGGGCAGTACTTC
NA	TRBJ2-3	few	TRBV6-6	CASSPLLHQAQYF	TGTGCCAGCAGCCCCCTTTTGCACCAGGCGCAGTATTTT
NA	TRBJ1-1	NA	TRBV29-1	CSVEVVNTEAFF	TGCAGCGTTGAGGTCGTGAACACTGAAGCTTTCTTT
NA	TRBJ1-4	few	TRBV14	CASSTDGEKLFF	TGTGCCAGCTCGACAGATGGTGAAAAACTGTTTTTT
NA	TRBJ2-7	NA	TRBV5-6	CASSSPSQVSYEQYF	TGTGCCAGCAGTTCTCCCTCCCAGGTCTCCTACGAGCAGTACTTC
TRBD1	TRBJ1-2	NA	TRBV7-8	CASSLTGDDYGYTF	TGTGCCAGCAGCTTGACAGGGGACGACTATGGCTACACCTTC
NA	TRBJ1-5	few	TRBV5-1	CASSLWGEGQPQHF	TGCGCCAGCAGCTTATGGGGGGAGGGTCAGCCCCAGCATTTT
NA	TRBJ1-2	NA	TRBV30	CAWSSNGGLSYGYTF	TGTGCCTGGAGTTCTAACGGGGGGCTTTCTTATGGCTACACCTTC